This entry features one TCR beta chain sequence. Its target antigen remains unknown. Base quality data are lacking; no much larger clone is found one base away. Ophthalmopathy patients had moderately to severely active disease, Clinical Activity Score of at least 3, NOSPECS grade of at least 4, and duration under 3 months. Any patient with an uncontrolled infection, another autoimmune disease, pregnancy or lactation was excluded. Diagnoses were based on clinical symptoms, serum thyroxine and TRAb, thyroid ultrasound and orbital computed tomography. PBMCs were isolated from around 10 ml of fresh peripheral blood by Ficoll-Paque density gradient centrifugation. Total RNA was extracted using Trizol reagent, and RNA quality was assessed on an Agilent 2100 Bioanalyzer. The TCR beta CDR3 regions were amplified from the RNA transcripts. For the first round of RT-PCR on the TCR CDR3, the HTBI primer set was used together with the Qiagen OneStep RT-PCR kit. The libraries were constructed in a second round of multiplex PCR and then size-selected and purified. Paired-end sequencing of the libraries was performed with 100 bp reads on an Illumina HiSeq2000. Per the original workflow: SOAPnuke was used to process the raw data, removing reads that contained adapters or uncalled bases, had a mean Phred below 15, or lacked an exact match to the constant primer or identifier. COPE v1.2.5 was used to merge high-quality paired reads, and clonotypes were defined as unique nucleotide sequences. MiTCR v1.1 was used to align the clonotypes against IMGT TRBV, TRBD and TRBJ reference segments. The analysis included only V-J combinations with a frequency above 0.0001, which together covered 99% to 99.2% of the repertoires. The TCS score was defined as F50 (clonal expansion) divided by E x V (chaos), with BLOSUM62-based TCRdist calculated between CDR3 peptides within each V-J. Welch's t-statistics and random forest reduced around 510 V-J features to about 12, which were used in a naive Bayes classifier (R e1071). Starting from the raw public reads, TCRdb applied fastp trimming at Q25, assembled clones with MiXCR and retained in-frame beta chains. Entries are consolidated by CDR3 protein sequence, retaining the most common genes and DNA. The V and J calls reflect TCRdb's pipeline rather than the authors' work. The sample table records fewer than 750,000 distinct CDR3 sequences; approximately 15% of these occur just once. Clones ranked in the top ten supply around 12% of the sample.

The data belong to a study of T cells in Graves' hyperthyroidism and ophthalmopathy (dated by TCRdb to between 2018 and 2021). The study in broad terms: Peripheral blood samples were taken at the time of initial diagnosis, prior to any treatment. A discovery cohort of about a hundred patients, about 44 with Graves' ophthalmopathy and about 58 with stable Graves' hyperthyroidism, was used to find distinguishing TCR V-J signatures. The study also compared thyroid tissue and blood T-cell repertoires from a handful of Graves' hyperthyroidism patients. Once sampling was done, hyperthyroidism patients were given methimazole at a starting dose of 30 mg daily, whereas ophthalmopathy patients were given high-dose intravenous methylprednisolone. The approximately 90 discovery patients were randomly split 7:3 into training and test sets. Prospective prediction of ophthalmopathy was tested in an independent validation cohort of under 20 hyperthyroidism patients and some 17 patients who later progressed to ophthalmopathy. The paper reports TCR Vbeta CDR3 sequencing of 135 peripheral blood samples: approximately 41 ophthalmopathy, fewer than 80 hyperthyroidism and around 17 progressor patients. Broad study findings and their caveats: Most expanded thyroid clonotypes (frequency above 0.001) were also detected in blood, suggesting blood repertoires may reflect thyroid immune responses. A 13 V-J signature model separated ophthalmopathy from stable hyperthyroidism, with 87.88% sensitivity and about 81% specificity in cross-validation and 80%/75% in testing. In validation, the model predicted progression to ophthalmopathy with 60% to 71% sensitivity and less than 80% specificity, a median of roughly seven months before onset. Sample size was not statistically predetermined, and blinding of investigators to group allocation was not performed.

The CDR1 and CDR2 encoded by the germline V gene are SGHRS and YFSETQ. V ends up 5 bases short and J 1 base short, with an unmatched junction base count of 8. Reading from cysteine to phenylalanine, the CDR3 counts 16 amino acids. The kept DNA is CDR3 alone, 48 bases in frame from the first base. The V and J genes are TRBV5-1 and TRBJ2-3, and TRBD1 aligns with 9 junction nucleotides. The receptor was derived from a woman between 45 and 65 years old with Graves' ophthalmopathy. Sample: blood. Here is the DNA: TGCGCCAGCAGTTTAACAGGGGGCGGTCGCACAGATACGCAGTATTTT. Its protein product is CASSLTGGGRTDTQYF.